The T cell receptor (beta chain) described here comes from a study of CD8+CD57+ T cells in acquired aplastic anemia. Study-wide background: Mean yield of DNA from sorted CD4+ and CD8+ cells was approximately 3 ug. Researchers reported that healthy donors averaged about 11 million reads for CD4+ cells.

TCR beta VDJ and CDR3 profiling used genomic DNA as template. From the reads, TCRdb called clonotypes with MiXCR, one entry per CDR3 protein. The table has some 200,000 distinct CDR3 sequences, under 65% seen once. Notes on the study in general: The same twenty-nine CD8+ CDR3 sequences occurred in patients and in controls. A significant difference in CD8+ Simpson's diversity between patients and controls was not found.

Per the germline V gene, CDR1 is DFQATT and CDR2 is SNEGSKA (reference sequence). The CDR3 extends over 14 amino acids. After removal of 5 bases from V and 9 bases from J, the junction contained 12 bases not matched to a gene. As to this clonotype: Its antigen is unidentified.

The rearrangement uses TRBV20-1 and TRBJ2-1; 8 nucleotides align to TRBD1. Material: sorted CD4+, CD8+, or CD8+CD57+ T cells (not recorded which) from PBMCs. This clonotype was obtained from a human donor in good health. In DNA, the CDR3 is TGCAGTGCTTTGGACAGGGTTGACTTTGGTGAGCAGTTCTTC. Its protein product is CSALDRVDFGEQFF.